The 17 T cell receptor beta chains presented below share a single source sample, sequenced in a study of shared clonotypes between healthy human individuals. The method was immunoSEQ multiplex PCR; TCRdb's version includes in-frame clones alone and lacks a portion of them. Of under 1,900,000 clones in the sample, approximately 98.5% were seen once. Sequenced material: naive CD4+ T cells sorted from blood. The subset is: CD45RA+ positively selected. Receptors originate from a man aged 25-40 years in good health.

This sequence joins TRBV18 and TRBJ2-5; TRBD2 agrees at 9 bases. Germline trimming cut 1 base from V and 4 bases from J; bases unmatched to any gene: 13. Germline V gene lookup returns CDR1 KGHSH and CDR2 LQKENI. The CDR3 covers 18 residues. The CDR3: CASSPQGSGRPTSETQYF. The CDR3, as DNA: TGTGCCAGCTCACCACAAGGCAGCGGGAGGCCGACGTCAGAGACCCAGTACTTC.

The genes are TRBV19 and TRBJ2-2; 9 nucleotides match TRBD2. The V gene's germline CDR1 is LNHDA and CDR2 SQIVND (reference sequence). The CDR3 has 15 amino acids. V was clipped by 7 bases and J by 5 bases; unmatched bases: 8. The DNA for the CDR3 is TGTGCCAGTATTCGGGCAGCGGGAGGTACCGGGGAGCTGTTTTTT. Its protein is CASIRAAGGTGELFF.

The chain links TRBV27 to TRBJ1-2, with D tentatively TRBD1 (5 bases). Germline V CDR1 and CDR2: MNHEY, SMNVEV (reference sequence). The CDR3 has 14 residues. Trimming removed 3 bases at V and 3 bases at J, with 11 bases between. CDR3 bases: TGTGCCAGCAGTTTTTCAGGGAAGGACTATGGCTACACCTTC. This codes for CASSFSGKDYGYTF.

The genes are TRBV10-2 and TRBJ2-5; 9 nucleotides align to TRBD1. The trim removed 6 bases at V and 5 bases at J, leaving 4 bases unmatched. The length of the CDR3 is 13 residues. Germline V gene sequence: CDR1 WSHSY, CDR2 SAAADI. The DNA for the CDR3 is TGCGCCAGCAGGCGGGACAGGGCTGAGACCCAGTACTTC. It is translated as CASRRDRAETQYF.

On this clone: The same CDR3 is also encoded by other DNA sequences in this sample. The chain uses TRBV5-5 and TRBJ2-1; tentative D call: TRBD1 (5 bases). This CDR3 spans 13 amino acids. CDR1 is SGHKS and CDR2 is YYEKEE in the germline V gene (reference sequence). Trimming took off 3 bases at V and 6 bases at J, with 10 bases between the two ends. The CDR3 is CASSSTGLNEQFF. CDR3 nucleotides: TGTGCCAGCAGCTCCACAGGTCTCAATGAGCAGTTCTTC.

This chain links TRBV4-2 with TRBJ1-1; D not resolved. Germline CDR1 LGHNA, CDR2 YNFKEQ. V lost 2 bases, J lost 2 bases, and 12 bases lay in between. The CDR3 runs to 15 residues. The DNA for the CDR3 is TGTGCCAGCAGCCAATATGCACAGCTAAACACTGAAGCTTTCTTT. It yields the protein CASSQYAQLNTEAFF.

Comments on this clone: Other DNA sequences of this sample code for an identical CDR3. The gene calls are TRBV5-1 and TRBJ1-4; 9 bases are shared with TRBD1. The CDR3 totals 14 residues. Trimming cost V 5 bases and J 5 bases; bases outside gene matches: 4. Germline CDR1 and CDR2: SGHRS and YFSETQ. CDR3 sequence reads: CASSETGGNEKLFF. For the CDR3, the DNA is TGCGCCAGCAGTGAAACAGGGGGCAATGAAAAACTGTTTTTT.

The J gene is TRBJ2-2, the V gene TRBV5-6; D call uncertain. Trimming pared 4 bases from V and 1 base from J, leaving 5 bases between. CDR3 length: 13 amino acids. Germline V CDR1 and CDR2: SGHDT, YYEEEE. The CDR3 nucleotides are TGTGCCAGCAGCGAGCGGAACACCGGGGAGCTGTTTTTT. It specifies CASSERNTGELFF.

The sample holds one count of this clone. One end of the junction does not line up with germline, which may come from a read error. The chain couples TRBV5-1 to TRBJ1-2; TRBD1 aligns across 11 bases. The germline V gene has CDR1 SGHRS and CDR2 YFSETQ. The CDR3 runs to 13 residues. CDR3: CASSTGTGGEKSF. Here the CDR3 DNA reads TGCGCCAGCAGCACCGGGACAGGGGGAGAGAAATCCTTC.

This chain joins TRBV28 and TRBJ2-3; D could derive from TRBD1 or TRBD2 (5 bases each). The V end lost 4 bases, the J end lost 1 base, and 24 bases lay between the germline ends. CDR1 is MDHEN, CDR2 SYDVKM, per germline. This CDR3 has 19 amino acids. The CDR3: CASSSQLVGVSGGTDTQYF. Written as DNA, the CDR3 is TGTGCCAGCAGTTCCCAGCTAGTGGGGGTTTCGGGTGGCACAGATACGCAGTATTTT.

The chain has TRBV2 and TRBJ2-5; D ambiguous. The CDR3 extends over 14 amino acids. V was shortened by 2 bases and J by 5 bases, with 12 bases between the two germline ends. CDR1 and CDR2 (germline): SNHLY, FYNNEI. This CDR3 reads CASSERASKETQYF. The CDR3 DNA is TGTGCCAGCAGTGAACGGGCGTCCAAGGAGACCCAGTACTTC.

The chain uses TRBV25-1 and TRBJ2-2, with 11 bases fitting TRBD1. The CDR3 contains 16 residues. Germline V gene data show CDR1 as MGHDK and CDR2 as SYGVNS. V dropped 6 bases and J dropped 4; count of bases not matched to a gene: 7. The CDR3 protein is CASRYPGTGGTGELFF. The CDR3 coding sequence is TGTGCCAGCAGATATCCCGGGACAGGGGGCACCGGGGAGCTGTTTTTT.

The chain joins TRBV2 to TRBJ2-4; D not resolved. V was trimmed by 3 bases and J by 2 bases, leaving 11 bases between them. The CDR3 spans 15 residues. Germline V gene lookup returns CDR1 SNHLY and CDR2 FYNNEI. The CDR3 spells CASSDRFSTKNIQYF. In DNA form, the CDR3 reads TGTGCCAGCAGTGATAGGTTCAGTACCAAAAACATTCAGTACTTC.

This clone was observed a single time. The chain has TRBV4-2 and TRBJ2-5, with D perhaps matching TRBD2 (5 bases). Trimming stripped 0 bases from V and 2 bases from J, with 13 bases between. CDR1 is LGHNA and CDR2 is YNFKEQ in the germline V gene. This CDR3 has 16 amino acids. For the CDR3, the DNA is TGTGCCAGCAGCCAAGAGCCGGCAGGAGGACAAGAGACCCAGTACTTC. This sequence encodes CASSQEPAGGQETQYF.

CDR3 loop: CATSRDRLGAQYF. The CDR3 DNA sequence: TGTGCCACCAGCAGAGACCGACTAGGTGCGCAGTATTTT. This chain uses TRBV15 with TRBJ2-3; maybe TRBD2 (6 bases). The CDR3 has 13 residues. The germline gives CDR1 LNHNV, CDR2 YYDKDF (reference sequence). The V end was cut by 0 bases, the J end by 10 bases, with 11 bases between.

The rearrangement links TRBV14 to TRBJ2-1, with TRBD2 identical over 12 bases. This CDR3 comprises 16 residues. Per germline, CDR1 SGHDN and CDR2 FVKESK. The junction had 4 bases not matched to a gene; V was cut back by 4 bases and J by 3 bases. The CDR3 nucleotides read TGTGCCAGCAGCCCCGGACTAGCGGGATTCTACAATGAGCAGTTCTTC. This translates into CASSPGLAGFYNEQFF.

Turning to this clone: Other DNA sequences of this sample code for an identical CDR3. The V gene is TRBV28, the J gene TRBJ2-7; D perhaps matches TRBD1 (6 bases). With 5 bases removed from V and 7 bases from J, the gap between germline ends came to 6 bases. Germline loops: CDR1 MDHEN, CDR2 SYDVKM. The CDR3 covers 10 residues. The CDR3 region has the DNA TGTGCCAGCAGTAGGGGGGAGCAGTACTTC. It codes for CASSRGEQYF.